The sample holds a few counts of the clone carrying this T cell receptor (beta chain). Its antigen is still unknown. TCRdb recomputed calls from the reads with MiXCR, one row per CDR3 protein. The sample lists some 280,000 distinct CDR3 sequences, 12% to 15% seen once, with about 8.7% in the top ten. The ends lost 7 bases at V and 6 bases at J; junction bases unmatched: 5. CDR3 length: 13 residues. Germline V gene data show CDR1 as SQVTM and CDR2 as ANQGSEA. The record originates from a study of T cell repertoires in cytomegalovirus infection. Study-wide background: TCR beta signatures that were public indicated CMV infection and matching HLA type. Notes on the study in general: The study identified carriers of CMV plus the relevant HLA from cumulative public TCR beta family frequency. In two of eight donors, the top clonotype was HLA-C-restricted CMV-specific.

The chain combines TRBV29-1 with TRBJ1-6, with TRBD1 identical over 8 bases. Sequencing input: PBMCs. The receptor comes from a human donor in good health (CMV status not recorded). Some clones in this sample may be carry-over from other donors' samples. CDR3 nucleotide sequence: TGCAGCGCCGGACAGGGTGGTAATTCACCCCTCCACTTT. Translation gives CSAGQGGNSPLHF.